The subject of this entry is one T cell receptor (beta chain). Its antigen is still unknown. Through a sample-barcoded 5' primer and a J-beta primer mix, a second PCR was run for 7 to 11 cycles. Paired-end reads containing CDR3 totaled no fewer than 2.5 million for each sample. From the 5' RACE reads, TCRdb called clonotypes with MiXCR, one entry per CDR3 protein. The table records hundreds of thousands of distinct CDR3 sequences, 60% to 80% of them present only once. This sample is drawn from a study of blood T cells in healthy people across ages. Regarding the study as a whole: Possibly confounding the expanded clonotype changes was the fact that donor CMV status was unknown. Naive T cell percentage showed a strong correlation with the diversity of TCR beta.

Healthy Caucasian individuals from Russia aged about 6 to 95 were enrolled as donors. From germline, CDR1 is SGHTA and CDR2 FQGNSA. V lost 5 bases, J lost 5 bases, and 4 bases stayed unmatched. The CDR3 spans 14 residues. The sample was blood. This chain joins TRBV7-2 and TRBJ1-4; 8 positions match TRBD1. The sequence was collected from a man under 40 in good health. The CDR3 loop is CASSVNRGNEKLFF. Here the CDR3 DNA reads TGTGCCAGCAGCGTTAACAGGGGGAATGAAAAACTGTTTTTT.